This T cell receptor (beta chain) was sequenced in a study of CD8+CD57+ T cells in acquired aplastic anemia. Study outcomes and limitations: Shared by patients and controls, nearly 30 CD8+ CDR3s were abundant in patients.

Patients included in sequencing had previously demonstrated CD8+CD57+ cell expansion by flow cytometry. Trimming removed 0 bases from V and 6 bases from J, with 6 bases in between. The length of the CDR3 is 12 residues. CDR1 ENHRY and CDR2 SYGVKD come from the germline V gene. To note about this clonotype: Its cognate antigen is unknown.

TCR beta VDJ and CDR3 profiles were obtained from a genomic DNA template. From the reads, TCRdb called clonotypes with MiXCR, one entry per CDR3 protein. The repertoire has about 160,000 distinct CDR3 sequences, 71% of them found once; the top ten carry 35% to 60%. Input material: sorted CD4+, CD8+, or CD8+CD57+ T cells (not recorded which) from PBMCs. This receptor was identified in a human donor with aplastic anemia. The chain couples TRBV10-3 to TRBJ2-7; D unclear. CDR3 in DNA: TGTGCCATCAGTGAGTCTTTCCGCGAGCAGTACTTC. As protein: CAISESFREQYF.